A single TCR beta chain is shown here with its context. Per the original methods: Estimation of nucleated cell counts was performed using reference gene primer amplification. Sequencing was performed with immunoSEQ multiplex PCR; in TCRdb, only in-frame clones are kept and a portion is missing. D and trimming were read from the DNA, whereas the V and J calls and clone size are those reported in that table. The sample includes about 190,000 clones, around 80% of them seen just once. The V and J ends lost 7 bases and 13 bases respectively, with 23 bases between them. CDR1 is MNHEY, CDR2 SVGEGT, per germline. The CDR3 has 14 amino acids. The data belong to a study of blood T cell repertoires in COVID-19. Across the study: The origin of the acute and convalescent COVID-19 samples was the United States, Italy and Spain. PBMCs, B-cell-depleted T cells, or T cells provided the cDNA or gDNA that made up the material.

Material for sequencing was peripheral blood. This chain joins TRBV6-2 or TRBV6-3 and TRBJ2-4; possibly TRBD2 for D (5 bases). The sequence derives from a man in his thirties or forties with active or convalescent COVID-19. The CDR3 is CASTPPWRMPGQYF. Here the CDR3 DNA reads TGTGCCAGCACCCCCCCCTGGAGAATGCCGGGACAGTACTTC.